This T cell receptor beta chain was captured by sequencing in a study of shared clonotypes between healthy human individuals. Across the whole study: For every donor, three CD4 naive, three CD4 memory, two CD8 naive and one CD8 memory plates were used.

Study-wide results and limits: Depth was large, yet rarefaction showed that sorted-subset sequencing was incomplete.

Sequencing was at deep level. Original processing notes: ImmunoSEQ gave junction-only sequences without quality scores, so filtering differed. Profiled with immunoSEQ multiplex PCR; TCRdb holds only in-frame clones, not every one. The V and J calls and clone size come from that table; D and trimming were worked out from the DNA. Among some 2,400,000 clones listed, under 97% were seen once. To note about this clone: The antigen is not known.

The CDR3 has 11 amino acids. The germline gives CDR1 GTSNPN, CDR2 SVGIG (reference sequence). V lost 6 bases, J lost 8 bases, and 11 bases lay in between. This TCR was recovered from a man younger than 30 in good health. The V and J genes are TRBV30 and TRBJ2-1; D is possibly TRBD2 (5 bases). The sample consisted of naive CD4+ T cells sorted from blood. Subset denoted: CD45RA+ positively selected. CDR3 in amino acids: CACLQADEQFF. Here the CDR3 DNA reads TGTGCCTGCTTACAAGCGGATGAGCAGTTCTTC. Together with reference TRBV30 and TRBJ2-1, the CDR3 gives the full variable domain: SQTIHQWPATLVQPVGSPLSLECTVEGTSNPNLYWYRQAAGRGLQLLFYSVGIGQISSEVPQNLSASRPQDRQFILSSKKLLLSDSGFYLCACLQADEQFFGPGTRLTVL.